This T cell receptor beta chain was found in a study of cytomegalovirus exposure and HLA in healthy donors. CDR3 length: 15 amino acids. Between the trimmed V and J ends, which lost 0 bases and 7 bases, there was a span of 15 bases. From germline, CDR1 is SGHVS and CDR2 FQNEAQ. Primers included in the PCR were 60 Vbeta and 13 Jbeta primers. Profiled with immunoSEQ multiplex PCR; TCRdb holds only in-frame clones, not every one. The repertoire holds some 170,000 clones, with 65% to 80% as singletons. The sequenced sample was PBMCs. V usage is TRBV7-8 and J usage is TRBJ1-2, with TRBD1 as a possible D gene (5 bases). The origin of this receptor is a man aged 35 to 55 in good health and CMV-seronegative. This chain's CDR3 is CASSLASGDLAGYTF. Written as DNA, the CDR3 is TGTGCCAGCAGCTTAGCGTCGGGGGATTTGGCTGGCTACACCTTC.